The 17 T cell receptor beta chains given below trace back to one sample, sequenced in a study of blood T cells in healthy people across ages. Then a second PCR, running about 7 to 11 cycles, was carried out with a sample-barcoded 5' primer and a J-beta primer mix. MiXCR, applied by TCRdb to the 5' RACE reads, yields one record per CDR3 protein. The sample lists about 780,000 distinct CDR3 sequences, 35% to 50% seen once, with over 15% in the top ten. The specimen was blood. The receptor set was obtained from a man older than 75 in good health.

The chain combines TRBV4-1 with TRBJ2-1, with 7 nucleotides matching TRBD2. The J segment lost 1 base and the V segment lost 3 bases, leaving 3 bases of the junction unmatched. In germline, CDR1 is MGHRA, CDR2 YSYEKL. There are 15 residues in the CDR3. Here the CDR3 reads CASSHQAGSYNEQFF. The CDR3 DNA follows: TGCGCCAGCAGCCACCAAGCGGGATCCTACAATGAGCAGTTCTTC.

In its sample, this clonotype was seen many times. The chain recombines TRBV4-2 with TRBJ2-1; TRBD2 matches 7 bases. The CDR3 runs 14 residues. CDR1 and CDR2 (germline): LGHNA, YNFKEQ. J was trimmed by 8 bases and V by 1 base; bases with no gene match: 5. DNA for the CDR3: TGTGCCAGCAGCCAAGGTGGACTAGGGGATGAGCAGTTCTTC. Protein product: CASSQGGLGDEQFF.

V usage is TRBV11-1 and J usage is TRBJ2-5, with 7 bases aligning to TRBD2. The CDR3 runs 17 residues. Trimming at V came to 0 bases and at J to 1 base, leaving 8 bases not matched to a gene. Germline CDR1 reads SGHAT; CDR2 reads FQDESV (reference sequence). The CDR3 region is CASSLALQRGLQETQYF. CDR3 in DNA: TGTGCCAGCAGCTTAGCTCTCCAGCGGGGCCTCCAAGAGACCCAGTACTTC.

Many counts were recorded for this clonotype. This chain links TRBV25-1 with TRBJ2-7; D may be TRBD2 (6 bases). Trimming stripped 1 base from V and 4 bases from J, with 11 bases between. The CDR3 loop spans 14 amino acids. Germline V gives CDR1 MGHDK, CDR2 SYGVNS. The CDR3 is CASSEFDSGYEQYF. The CDR3 bases are TGTGCCAGCAGTGAATTCGATAGCGGATACGAGCAGTACTTC.

V and J are TRBV7-2 and TRBJ2-1; D remains ambiguous. Per germline, CDR1 SGHTA and CDR2 FQGNSA. Trimming cost V 5 bases and J 7 bases, with 18 bases left between them. The CDR3 has 15 amino acids. CDR3 loop: CASSAIQGIVNEQFF. The CDR3 nucleotides read TGTGCCAGCAGCGCCATCCAAGGTATTGTAAATGAGCAGTTCTTC.

The V and J genes are TRBV20-1 and TRBJ1-2; D ambiguous. The ends were cut back, 1 base at V and 1 base at J, with 10 bases in the middle. CDR1 and CDR2 (germline): DFQATT, SNEGSKA (reference sequence). CDR3 size: 14 residues. The CDR3 reads CSARAAAINYGYTF. CDR3 in DNA: TGCAGTGCTAGAGCCGCGGCCATTAACTATGGCTACACCTTC.

A few counts support this clonotype. The chain couples TRBV29-1 to TRBJ2-1; D is undetermined. V dropped 3 bases and J dropped 2 bases, with 8 bases sitting between them. The CDR3 length is 13 residues. The germline V gene encodes CDR1 SQVTM and CDR2 ANQGSEA. For the CDR3, the DNA is TGCAGCGTTGATGAGTTACCCTACAATGAGCAGTTCTTC. The encoded protein is CSVDELPYNEQFF.

The V and J genes are TRBV7-2 and TRBJ2-7; 10 positions agree with TRBD2. The CDR3 has 17 residues. The germline V gene has CDR1 SGHTA and CDR2 FQGNSA. J lost 0 bases, V lost 1 base, and 6 bases had no gene match. CDR3 nucleotides: TGTGCCAGCAGCTTAGGACCGGGACTAGCGCGCTCCTACGAGCAGTACTTC. Translating gives CASSLGPGLARSYEQYF.

The chain combines TRBV7-6 with TRBJ2-3; D is perhaps TRBD2 (5 bases). From germline, CDR1 is SGHVS and CDR2 FNYEAQ. The CDR3 totals 17 residues. V shed 5 bases and J shed 1 base, with 19 bases lying between them. CDR3 amino acids: CASSHTTRPIRTDTQYF. Here the CDR3 DNA reads TGTGCCAGCAGCCACACAACTAGACCAATCCGCACAGATACGCAGTATTTT.

V gene TRBV29-1 combines with J gene TRBJ2-4, with 12 bases that match TRBD2. The germline gives CDR1 SQVTM, CDR2 ANQGSEA. The CDR3 runs to 14 residues. V shed 2 bases, J shed 13 bases, and the junction held 9 bases outside the gene matches. The DNA of the CDR3 is TGCAGCGTTGAACTAGCGGGGGGGCGAAGTGAGCAGTACTTC. Residues: CSVELAGGRSEQYF.

The sample holds a few counts of this clonotype. V and J are TRBV7-2 and TRBJ2-5, with 8 nucleotides matching TRBD2. The J call may be incorrect, as the DNA end agrees better with TRBJ2-7. Germline V gene sequence: CDR1 SGHTA, CDR2 FQGNSA. This CDR3 comprises 15 residues. CDR3: CASSREGTTLYEQYF. The CDR3, as DNA: TGTGCCAGCAGTCGGGAGGGGACAACGCTCTACGAGCAGTACTTC.

Concerning this clonotype: It may be a read error: a sequence one base away is much more abundant. The V gene is TRBV12-3 or TRBV12-4, the J gene TRBJ2-7, with TRBD2 as a possible D gene (6 bases). The V end lost 7 bases, the J end lost 5 bases, and 15 bases lay between the germline ends. The CDR3 length is 13 residues. CDR3 region: CASILGGNHEQYF. The CDR3 nucleotides read TGTGCCAGCATCCTTGGCGGGAACCACGAGCAGTACTTC.

The chain is built from TRBV7-2 and TRBJ2-5; 13 bases agree with TRBD2. Germline V lookup: CDR1 SGHTA, CDR2 FQGNSA. The ends lost 5 bases at V and 7 bases at J; junction bases unmatched: 10. The CDR3 spans 16 residues. The CDR3 DNA is TGTGCCAGCAGCCCCTGGACTAGCGGGAGTAGTGTGACCCAGTACTTC. This codes for CASSPWTSGSSVTQYF. The complete variable domain, with remaining parts taken from reference TRBV7-2 and TRBJ2-5, reads GAGVSQSPSNKVTEKGKDVELRCDPISGHTALYWYRQSLGQGLEFLIYFQGNSAPDKSGLPSDRFSAERTGGSVSTLTIQRTQQEDSAVYLCASSPWTSGSSVTQYFGPGTRLLVL.

This clonotype was counted only a few times. The V call is TRBV7-9, the J call TRBJ2-4; D gene unclear. The V end was cut by 3 bases, the J end by 1 base, with 16 bases between. This CDR3 region has 17 residues. From germline, CDR1 is SEHNR and CDR2 FQNEAQ (reference sequence). This CDR3 is CASSFRNALDAKNIQYF. Written as DNA, the CDR3 is TGTGCCAGCAGCTTCCGAAACGCTTTGGATGCCAAAAACATTCAGTACTTC.

This chain joins TRBV20-1 and TRBJ1-2, with 7 bases fitting TRBD1. CDR3 length: 13 amino acids. The trim removed 4 bases at V and 5 bases at J, leaving 7 bases unmatched. Looked up from germline, CDR1 is DFQATT and CDR2 is SNEGSKA (reference sequence). The chain's CDR3 is CSATRDSTYGYTF. The DNA for the CDR3 is TGCAGTGCTACCCGGGACAGCACGTATGGCTACACCTTC.

The J gene is TRBJ2-4, the V gene TRBV7-2, with D maybe TRBD2 (5 bases). Germline CDR1 reads SGHTA; CDR2 reads FQGNSA. V shed 2 bases and J shed 7 bases, with 15 bases lying between them. The CDR3 spans 15 residues. CDR3 coding DNA: TGTGCCAGCAGCTTATCAGCTAGCTATACGAACATTCAGTACTTC. Its protein is CASSLSASYTNIQYF.

This clonotype was seen once. The rearrangement links TRBV27 to TRBJ1-1; the D is unclear. Germline V lookup: CDR1 MNHEY, CDR2 SMNVEV (reference sequence). The CDR3 runs 12 residues. The V and J ends lost 4 bases and 3 bases respectively, with 6 bases between them. CDR3 sequence: CASSSRDTEAFF. The CDR3, as DNA: TGTGCCAGCAGTTCCCGGGACACTGAAGCTTTCTTT.